This T cell receptor (beta chain) originates from a study of glioma-infiltrating T cells after dendritic cell vaccination. Clones were read by immunoSEQ multiplex PCR, and TCRdb kept only the in-frame ones, dropping some. The profile covers 99,000 or so clones, with 65% to 85% appearing a single time and about 5.7% taken by the ten largest. Time point indicated: after dendritic cell vaccination, including at tumor progression/relapse. V was pared by 3 bases and J by 4 bases, with 13 bases between. The CDR3 runs to 14 residues. The germline V gene has CDR1 MNHEY and CDR2 SMNVEV (reference sequence). This specimen was blood, taken after dendritic cell vaccination. This chain connects TRBV27 to TRBJ2-7; maybe TRBD2 (5 bases). This TCR came from a human donor with glioblastoma. CDR3 loop: CASSLNVLAYEQYF. CDR3 bases: TGTGCCAGCAGTTTGAACGTGCTAGCATACGAGCAGTACTTC.